Shown below are 19 T cell receptor beta chains from a single sample sequenced in a study of tumor-infiltrating lymphocytes in primary liver carcinoma. Taking about 20-31 mg of unsorted bulk tissue, the authors co-extracted RNA and DNA. From roughly 500 ng total RNA, TCR beta cDNA was generated with a primer in the constant region. Libraries covering TCR beta were generated through three nested multiplex PCR rounds (using a slightly modified ARM-PCR). The first two PCR rounds, around 10 cycles each, used TRBV1-TRBV30 forward primers and a C-beta reverse primer. MiXCR, applied by TCRdb to the multiplex PCR reads, yields one record per CDR3 protein. The data show roughly 22,000 distinct CDR3 sequences, more than 70% seen once. The sequenced sample consisted of liver tumor tissue from sampling region 2. Subset described: tumor region T2, inferior pole. These receptors were collected from a woman aged 25 to 45 with primary liver carcinoma and hepatitis B virus infection.

Remarks on this clonotype: It is likely a read error, because the conserved phenylalanine at the end of the CDR3 is missing. The rearrangement joins TRBV5-1 to TRBJ1-1; D is unclear. Trimming removed 4 bases from V and 1 base from J, with 8 bases in between. The CDR3 has 13 residues. Germline V gene lookup returns CDR1 SGHRS and CDR2 YFSETQ. This CDR3 is CASSPEGNTEAFP. DNA for the CDR3: TGCGCCAGCAGCCCCGAGGGGAACACTGAAGCTTTCCCT.

This clonotype was detected only once. J is TRBJ2-1 and V is TRBV10-3; possibly TRBD2 for D (5 bases). CDR3 size: 16 residues. V gave up 4 bases and J gave up 3 bases, with 16 bases separating them. Germline V gene lookup returns CDR1 ENHRY and CDR2 SYGVKD. The CDR3 DNA reads TGTGCCATCAGTGGGTCGATGGTGGGAGTCTACAATGAGCAGTTCTTC. This sequence encodes CAISGSMVGVYNEQFF.

Turning to this clonotype: Likely a read error: the CDR3 ends without its conserved phenylalanine or tryptophan. The chain carries TRBV4-3 and TRBJ2-7; 8 nucleotides agree with TRBD1. CDR1 and CDR2 from the germline V gene are LGHNA and YSLEER. J was trimmed by 7 bases and V by 0 bases; bases with no gene match: 8. This CDR3 has 15 amino acids. This chain's CDR3 is CASSQDRWTGWEQYC. The CDR3 DNA follows: TGCGCCAGCAGCCAAGATCGATGGACAGGGTGGGAGCAGTACTGT.

About this clonotype: This likely comes from a read error, as the CDR3 has no conserved phenylalanine or tryptophan at its end. The DNA is omitted, as the CDR3 cannot be located on it reliably, and the CDR3 follows TCRdb's listing. The chain couples TRBV6-5 to TRBJ2-2; the table's D gene call, TRBD1, was not cross checked with the DNA. Germline V gene lookup returns CDR1 MNHEY and CDR2 SVGAGI. Inclusive of both ends, the CDR3 amounts to 15 amino acids. CDR3 in amino acids: CASSPRTRFTGEPFL.

Details on this clonotype: The junction departs from the called germline gene at one end, perhaps through a read error. The chain uses TRBV12-3 or TRBV12-4 and TRBJ2-1, with 8 positions matching TRBD2. This CDR3 has 15 amino acids. In DNA, the CDR3 is TGTGCCAGCAGCCTGTCCGGGACTAGTGTACTTGAGCTGTTCTTC. Protein sequence: CASSLSGTSVLELFF.

This chain uses TRBV7-8 with TRBJ2-7; D gene uncertain. Trimming removed 1 base from V and 3 bases from J, with 7 bases in between. Germline CDR1 and CDR2: SGHVS and FQNEAQ. The CDR3 contains 13 residues. The CDR3 DNA reads TGTGCCAGCAGCTTAGTCCTAAACTACGAGCAGTACTTC. Protein product: CASSLVLNYEQYF.

Many counts were recorded for this clonotype. It may be a read error: a sequence one base away is much more abundant. The rearrangement links TRBV5-8 to TRBJ2-1, with D unclear. The V end lost 10 bases, the J end lost 8 bases, and 13 bases lay between the germline ends. Germline assignment: CDR1 SGHTS and CDR2 YDEGEE. The CDR3 covers 11 residues. The CDR3 region is CALSRFDEQFF. CDR3 nucleotides: TGTGCCTTGAGTCGTTTCGATGAGCAGTTCTTC.

In regard to this clonotype: The CDR3 carries no conserved terminal phenylalanine or tryptophan, so it likely arises from a read error. The chain couples TRBV11-2 to TRBJ1-4; TRBD1 is a possible D gene (5 bases). V was cut by 9 bases and J by 14 bases, with 19 bases left in between. Germline CDR1 SGHAT, CDR2 FQNNGV. CDR3 size: 12 residues. The CDR3 region is CASSPWGGNLFL. CDR3 nucleotides: TGTGCCAGTAGCCCCTGGGGGGGAAATCTGTTTTTG.

The table lists this clonotype with a count of one. V gene TRBV21-1 combines with J gene TRBJ2-7. TRBV21-1 corresponds to a pseudogene. The CDR3 spans 10 residues. CDR3 in DNA: TGTGCCAGCAGGTTAGCAGAGCAGCGCTTC. It codes for CASRLAEQRF.

This chain uses TRBV12-3 or TRBV12-4 with TRBJ2-5; D may match TRBD1 or TRBD2 (5 bases each). The V end lost 9 bases, the J end lost 4 bases, and 18 bases lay between the germline ends. This CDR3 is 14 amino acids long. CDR3 region: CASSPTVRGETQYF. The DNA for the CDR3 is TGTGCCAGTAGCCCAACAGTGAGGGGAGAGACCCAGTACTTC.

As concerns this clonotype: No conserved phenylalanine or tryptophan is present at the end of the CDR3, so a read error is the likely explanation. V is TRBV11-2 and J is TRBJ2-5, with D maybe TRBD1 (5 bases). This CDR3 is 15 amino acids long. Germline CDR1 SGHAT, CDR2 FQNNGV. V was clipped by 5 bases and J by 5 bases, with 18 bases between them. The CDR3 coding sequence is TGTGCCAGCAGCGTTTTGACGACAGTCGCTGAGACCCAGTACCTC. Amino acids: CASSVLTTVAETQYL.

A remark on this clonotype: A single base separates this from a much larger clone, so it may be a read error. V and J are TRBV29-1 and TRBJ2-7; D remains unclear. The CDR3 contains 16 residues. V was trimmed by 7 bases and J by 0 bases, leaving 22 bases between them. CDR1 and CDR2 (germline): SQVTM, ANQGSEA. The CDR3 here is CSAYVLGRAYSYEQYF. The CDR3, as DNA: TGCAGCGCTTATGTCCTGGGTCGGGCTTACTCCTACGAGCAGTACTTC.

The V call is TRBV9, the J call TRBJ2-1, with 7 bases fitting TRBD2. Trimming cost V 4 bases and J 7 bases; bases outside gene matches: 17. The CDR3 sequence is 17 residues long. Germline-derived CDR1 and CDR2 are SGDLS and YYNGEE. This chain's CDR3 is CASSRTERRENGNEQFF. CDR3 coding DNA: TGTGCCAGCAGCCGAACAGAGAGGCGGGAGAATGGAAATGAGCAGTTCTTC.

Judged by abundance, this clonotype is medium-sized. V gene TRBV7-8 combines with J gene TRBJ2-7, with 9 bases aligning to TRBD1. In germline, CDR1 is SGHVS, CDR2 FQNEAQ. The CDR3 runs 13 residues. V lost 9 bases and J lost 2; bases outside the gene matches: 5. CDR3 residues: CASGQGRAYEQYF. The CDR3, as DNA: TGTGCCAGTGGACAGGGGCGCGCCTACGAGCAGTACTTC.

As to this clonotype: One junction end disagrees with the germline gene, perhaps due to a read error. V and J are TRBV6-5 and TRBJ1-1; D is unclear. Germline V gene data show CDR1 as MNHEY and CDR2 as SVGAGI. The CDR3 is 11 residues long. The CDR3: CAGSYADVVLF. The CDR3 region has the DNA TGTGCCGGCAGTTACGCAGATGTAGTTCTCTTT.

Regarding this clonotype: The junction differs from germline at one of its ends, possibly a read error. The rearrangement joins TRBV4-2 to TRBJ1-1; D possibly corresponds to TRBD1 (5 bases). Germline V gene sequence: CDR1 LGHNA, CDR2 YNFKEQ. The CDR3 sequence is 16 residues long. The CDR3 reads CANSPVEGRGNTETFF. The CDR3 DNA reads as TGTGCCAACAGCCCAGTCGAGGGGAGAGGGAACACTGAAACTTTCTTT.

With respect to this clonotype: Relative to the germline gene, one junction end is altered; a read error may explain this. The chain joins TRBV6-5 to TRBJ2-7; no firm D call. CDR1 and CDR2 from the germline V gene are MNHEY and SVGAGI. The CDR3 totals 15 residues. The CDR3 is CASNYKDGNSYEQYF. In nucleotides, the CDR3 is TGTGCCAGCAATTACAAGGACGGCAACTCCTACGAGCAGTACTTC.

Remarks on this clonotype: The missing conserved phenylalanine or tryptophan at the end of this CDR3 makes a read error likely. The chain carries TRBV12-3 or TRBV12-4 and TRBJ2-1; D may be TRBD2 (5 bases). The CDR3 runs 14 residues. Trimming took off 4 bases at V and 6 bases at J, with 13 bases between the two ends. This chain's CDR3 is CASSSHQGGNEQFY. The CDR3 DNA is TGTGCCAGCAGTTCACACCAAGGAGGCAATGAGCAGTTCTAC.

Regarding this clonotype: At one end, the junction sequence differs from germline, possibly due to a read error. J is TRBJ2-5 and V is TRBV6-5; weak D call: TRBD1 (5 bases). The germline V gene encodes CDR1 MNHEY and CDR2 SVGAGI. The CDR3 is made up of 13 amino acids. CDR3: CASSTDMGLTLHF. The CDR3 DNA reads as TGTGCCAGCAGTACCGACATGGGGCTAACCCTGCACTTC.